This TCR beta chain was sequenced in a study of identical twins. This clonotype has just a few counts. TCRdb re-called the 5' RACE reads through MiXCR, storing one row per CDR3 protein. This table holds 1.5 million to 2 million distinct CDR3 sequences, roughly a third found once. This TCR was sampled from a newborn girl in good health. Sequencing was performed on cord blood.

CDR3 residues: CASSLWGVRPLSSYNEQFF. DNA of the CDR3: TGTGCCAGCAGTTTATGGGGGGTCAGGCCCCTTTCCTCCTACAATGAGCAGTTCTTC. V is TRBV27 and J is TRBJ2-1, with a tentative D call TRBD2 (6 bases). The germline gives CDR1 MNHEY, CDR2 SMNVEV (reference sequence). V lost 1 base and J 0 bases, leaving 19 bases between the germline ends. The length of the CDR3 is 19 residues.